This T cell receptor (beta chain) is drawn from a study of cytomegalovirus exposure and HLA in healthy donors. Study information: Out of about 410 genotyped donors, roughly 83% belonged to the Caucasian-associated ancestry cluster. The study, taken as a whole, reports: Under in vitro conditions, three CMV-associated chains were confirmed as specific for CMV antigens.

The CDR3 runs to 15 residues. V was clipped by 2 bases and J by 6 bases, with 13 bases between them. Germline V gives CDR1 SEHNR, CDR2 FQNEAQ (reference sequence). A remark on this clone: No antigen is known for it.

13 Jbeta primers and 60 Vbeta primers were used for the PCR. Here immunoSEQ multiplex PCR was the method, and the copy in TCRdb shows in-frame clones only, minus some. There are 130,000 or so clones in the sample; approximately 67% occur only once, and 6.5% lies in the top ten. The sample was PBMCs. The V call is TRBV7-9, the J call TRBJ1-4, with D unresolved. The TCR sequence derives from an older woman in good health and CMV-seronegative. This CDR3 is CASSLSGTADEKLFF. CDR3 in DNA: TGTGCCAGCAGCTTATCGGGAACAGCTGATGAAAAACTGTTTTTT.